The source of this TCR beta chain is a study of cytomegalovirus exposure and HLA in healthy donors. Overall study results and limits: It has been reported that TCR beta sequences accurately predicted the HLA-A and HLA-B alleles of most subjects. Rare TCR sequences predominated, though certain public TCRs were found in many donors. Overall, roughly 170 TCR beta chains were annotated as cytomegalovirus-associated.

From germline, CDR1 is MNHEY and CDR2 SMNVEV (reference sequence). The CDR3 length is 14 residues. Unmatched junction bases numbered 10, after V lost 4 bases and J lost 7 bases. It was with 60 Vbeta and 13 Jbeta primers that the PCR ran. Repertoires were generated with immunoSEQ multiplex PCR, while TCRdb's copy carries only in-frame clones and drops some. The table lists 60,000 or so clones, 75% of them singletons. Comments on this clone: Its antigen is currently unknown.

The TCR sequence derives from a woman in her 40s in good health and CMV-seropositive. Specimen: PBMCs. The chain links TRBV27 to TRBJ2-7; 7 bases map to TRBD1. CDR3 DNA: TGTGCCAGCAGTTCCCGGGACAGAGGAAGGGAGCAGTACTTC. This translates into CASSSRDRGREQYF.